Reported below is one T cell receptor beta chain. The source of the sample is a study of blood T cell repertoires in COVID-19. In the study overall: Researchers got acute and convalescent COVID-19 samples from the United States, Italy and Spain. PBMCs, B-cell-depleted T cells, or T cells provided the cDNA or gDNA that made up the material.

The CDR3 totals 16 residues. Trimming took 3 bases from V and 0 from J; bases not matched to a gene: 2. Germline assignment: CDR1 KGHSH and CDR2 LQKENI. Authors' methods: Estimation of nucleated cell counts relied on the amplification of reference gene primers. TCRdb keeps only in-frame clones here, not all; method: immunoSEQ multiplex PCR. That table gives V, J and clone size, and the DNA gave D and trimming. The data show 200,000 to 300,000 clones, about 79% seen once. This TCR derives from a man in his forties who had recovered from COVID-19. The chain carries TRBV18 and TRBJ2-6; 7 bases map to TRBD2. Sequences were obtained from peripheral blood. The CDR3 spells CASSPRTSSGANVLTF. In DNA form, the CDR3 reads TGTGCCAGCTCACCGCGGACTAGCTCTGGGGCCAACGTCCTGACTTTC.